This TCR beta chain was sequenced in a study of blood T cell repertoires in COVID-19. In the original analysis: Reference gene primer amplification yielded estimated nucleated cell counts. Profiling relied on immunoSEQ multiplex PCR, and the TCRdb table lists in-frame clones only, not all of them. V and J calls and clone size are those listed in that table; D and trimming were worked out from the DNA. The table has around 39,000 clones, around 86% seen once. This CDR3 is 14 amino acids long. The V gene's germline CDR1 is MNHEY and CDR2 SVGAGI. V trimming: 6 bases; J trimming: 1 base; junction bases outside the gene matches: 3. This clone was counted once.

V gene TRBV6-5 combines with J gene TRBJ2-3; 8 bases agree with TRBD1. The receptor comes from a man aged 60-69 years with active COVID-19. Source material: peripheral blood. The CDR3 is CASRLTGGTDTQYF. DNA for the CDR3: TGTGCCAGCAGACTGACAGGGGGCACAGATACGCAGTATTTT.